This T cell receptor beta chain is drawn from a study of T cell responses to AZD1222 COVID-19 vaccine. Germline CDR1 reads DFQATT; CDR2 reads SNEGSKA (reference sequence). Trimming cost V 5 bases and J 7 bases, with 11 bases left between them. The CDR3 length is 11 residues. Clones were sequenced by immunoSEQ multiplex PCR, and TCRdb holds only the in-frame ones, with some missing. The data contain approximately 110,000 clones, 75% to 90% of them seen just once; the ten biggest clones take up roughly 4.4%. As for this clone: Its antigen is still unknown.

Study results and limitations: Spike-specific TCR depth and breadth grew after two AZD1222 doses.

Source: peripheral blood, taken 28 days after the second AZD1222 dose. This TCR was sampled from an adult who received the AZD1222 COVID-19 vaccine. This chain links TRBV20-1 with TRBJ2-5; maybe TRBD1 (5 bases). In DNA form, the CDR3 reads TGCAGTGCTGAACACCAGGGGACCCAGTACTTC. Its protein product is CSAEHQGTQYF.